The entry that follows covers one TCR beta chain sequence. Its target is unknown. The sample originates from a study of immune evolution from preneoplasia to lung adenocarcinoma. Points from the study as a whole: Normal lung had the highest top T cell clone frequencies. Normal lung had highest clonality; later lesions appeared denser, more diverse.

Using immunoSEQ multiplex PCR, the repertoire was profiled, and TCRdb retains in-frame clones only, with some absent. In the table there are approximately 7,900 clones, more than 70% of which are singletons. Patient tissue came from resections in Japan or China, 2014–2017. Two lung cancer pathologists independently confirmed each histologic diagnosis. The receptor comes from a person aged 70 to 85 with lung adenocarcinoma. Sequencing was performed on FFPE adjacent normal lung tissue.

The CDR3: CASSSTYPRTDTQYF. The CDR3 region has the DNA TGTGCCAGCAGCTCAACTTACCCCCGCACAGATACGCAGTATTTT. V gene TRBV5-6 combines with J gene TRBJ2-3; D is uncertain. Germline loops: CDR1 SGHDT, CDR2 YYEEEE. V lost 3 bases to trimming and J lost 1 base, with 12 bases between them. This CDR3 has 15 amino acids.